These 7 T cell receptor beta chains were all obtained from the same sample, sequenced in a study of response to subunit inactivated influenza vaccine. TCRdb used MiXCR to reprocess the RT-PCR reads, holding one entry per CDR3 protein. This sample carries more than 250,000 distinct CDR3 sequences, roughly 22% of them seen once, and the ten largest clones take about 9.4%. Here the sequenced sample was PBMCs from blood, taken roughly 20 months after vaccination. All receptors come from a man aged 45 to 75 who received an inactivated influenza vaccine.

This clonotype occurred many times. This chain connects TRBV7-6 to TRBJ2-2; possible D gene TRBD2, 5 bases. This CDR3 has 15 residues. Germline lookup yields CDR1 SGHVS and CDR2 FNYEAQ. Trimming removed 3 bases from V and 7 bases from J, with 15 bases in between. CDR3 DNA sequence: TGTGCCAGCAGCTTGAATGCAATACGGGGCGGGGAGCTGTTTTTT. Its protein product is CASSLNAIRGGELFF.

This clonotype was seen repeatedly, ten times or more. This chain joins TRBV12-3 or TRBV12-4 and TRBJ1-1; a possible D gene is TRBD1 (6 bases). The V end lost 6 bases, the J end lost 6 bases, and 14 bases lay between the germline ends. This CDR3 spans 13 amino acids. The CDR3 sequence: CASRQGSGSEAFF. The CDR3 DNA follows: TGTGCCAGCAGACAGGGTTCCGGCTCTGAAGCTTTCTTT.

This clonotype has a count of ten or more. This chain links TRBV6-5 with TRBJ1-2; D not resolved. With 8 bases removed from V and 1 base from J, the gap between germline ends came to 14 bases. This CDR3 has 14 amino acids. Germline values: CDR1 MNHEY, CDR2 SVGAGI. The CDR3 DNA sequence: TGTGCCAGCCGTAACTTGGGTCGTAACTATGGCTACACCTTC. This codes for CASRNLGRNYGYTF.

This clonotype has only a few counts. CDR3 DNA sequence: TGCGCCAGCAGCTTGCTATCGAACTATGGCTACACCTTC. Translation: CASSLLSNYGYTF. V usage is TRBV5-1 and J usage is TRBJ1-2; D unresolved. Trimming pared 1 base from V and 2 bases from J, leaving 6 bases between. Germline V gene sequence: CDR1 SGHRS, CDR2 YFSETQ. The CDR3 has 13 residues.

This clonotype was seen a handful of times. V gene TRBV28 combines with J gene TRBJ2-5; TRBD1 matches at 9 bases. The germline V gene has CDR1 MDHEN and CDR2 SYDVKM. V lost 5 bases, J lost 4 bases, and 5 bases stayed unmatched. The CDR3 contains 14 residues. CDR3 DNA sequence: TGTGCCAGCAGTAGGGGGGACAGGGTAGAGACCCAGTACTTC. Encoded protein: CASSRGDRVETQYF.

This rearrangement joins TRBV27 to TRBJ2-5; a weak D match, TRBD1 (5 bases). The V end lost 6 bases, the J end lost 5 bases, and 13 bases lay between the germline ends. Germline V gene lookup returns CDR1 MNHEY and CDR2 SMNVEV (reference sequence). CDR3 length equals 13 residues. The CDR3 loop is CASRKQGRETQYF. The CDR3 DNA follows: TGTGCCAGCAGGAAGCAGGGTAGGGAGACCCAGTACTTC.

This clonotype was observed a few times. V usage is TRBV20-1 and J usage is TRBJ2-4, with D perhaps being TRBD1 or TRBD2 (5 bases each). Trimming took 5 bases from V and 7 from J, leaving 24 bases between them. The CDR3 length is 16 residues. Germline-derived CDR1 and CDR2 are DFQATT and SNEGSKA (reference sequence). In DNA form, the CDR3 reads TGCAGTGCTCCGAACTCCCGGGACCCCCCTGCGAACATTCAGTACTTC. This gives the protein CSAPNSRDPPANIQYF.